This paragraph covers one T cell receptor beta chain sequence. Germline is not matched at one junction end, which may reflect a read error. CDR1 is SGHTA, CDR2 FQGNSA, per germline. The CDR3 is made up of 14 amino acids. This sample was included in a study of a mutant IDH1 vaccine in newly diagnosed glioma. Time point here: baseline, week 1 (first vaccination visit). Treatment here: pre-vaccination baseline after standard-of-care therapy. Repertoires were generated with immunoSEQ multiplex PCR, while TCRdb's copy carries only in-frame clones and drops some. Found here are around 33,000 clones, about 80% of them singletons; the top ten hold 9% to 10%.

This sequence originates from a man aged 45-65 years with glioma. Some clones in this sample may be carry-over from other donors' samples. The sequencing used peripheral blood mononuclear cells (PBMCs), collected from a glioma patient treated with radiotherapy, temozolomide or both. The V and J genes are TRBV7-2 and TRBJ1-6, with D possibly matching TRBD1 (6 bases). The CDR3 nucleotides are TGTGCCAGCAACTTAGGGGGCTATAATTCACCCCTCCACTTT. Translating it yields CASNLGGYNSPLHF.